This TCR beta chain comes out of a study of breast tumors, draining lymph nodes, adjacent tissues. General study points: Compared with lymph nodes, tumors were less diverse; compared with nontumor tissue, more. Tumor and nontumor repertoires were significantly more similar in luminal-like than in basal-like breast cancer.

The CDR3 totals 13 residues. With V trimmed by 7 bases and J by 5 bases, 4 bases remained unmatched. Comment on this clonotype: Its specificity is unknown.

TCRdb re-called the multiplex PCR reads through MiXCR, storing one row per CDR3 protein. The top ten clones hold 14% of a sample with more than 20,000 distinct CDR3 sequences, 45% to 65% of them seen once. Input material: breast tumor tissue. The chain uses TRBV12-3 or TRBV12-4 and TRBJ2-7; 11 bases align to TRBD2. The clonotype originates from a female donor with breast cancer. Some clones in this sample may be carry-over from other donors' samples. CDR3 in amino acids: CASTKLAGDEQYF. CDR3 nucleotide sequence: TGTGCCAGCACCAAACTAGCGGGGGACGAGCAGTACTTC.